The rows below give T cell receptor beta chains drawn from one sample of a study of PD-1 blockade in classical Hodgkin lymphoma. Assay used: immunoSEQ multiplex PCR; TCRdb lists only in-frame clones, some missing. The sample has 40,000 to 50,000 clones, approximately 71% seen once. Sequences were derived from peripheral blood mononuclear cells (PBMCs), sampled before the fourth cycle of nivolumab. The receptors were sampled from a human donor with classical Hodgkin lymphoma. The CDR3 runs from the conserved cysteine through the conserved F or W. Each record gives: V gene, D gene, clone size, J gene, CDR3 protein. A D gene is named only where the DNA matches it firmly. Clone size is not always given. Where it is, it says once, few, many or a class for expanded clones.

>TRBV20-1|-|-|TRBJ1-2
CSPQAGYGYTF
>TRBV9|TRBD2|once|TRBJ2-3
CASSVDPGLAWTDTQYF
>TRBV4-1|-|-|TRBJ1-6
CASSQVGGNSPLHF
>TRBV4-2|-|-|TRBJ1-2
CASSQDRGGEGYTF
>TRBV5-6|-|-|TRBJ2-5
CASSPQGLQETQYF
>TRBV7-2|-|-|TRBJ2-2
CASSRAERLQTGELFF
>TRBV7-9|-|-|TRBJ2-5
CASSLTGSPETQYF
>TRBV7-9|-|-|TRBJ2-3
CASSFNGAGADTQYF
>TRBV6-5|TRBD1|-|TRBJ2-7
CASREGQGLTYEQYF
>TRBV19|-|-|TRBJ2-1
CASSTWRSYNEQFF
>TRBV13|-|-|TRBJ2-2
CASSLAIPGYTGELFF
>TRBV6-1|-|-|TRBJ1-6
CASSETGSAYNSPLHF
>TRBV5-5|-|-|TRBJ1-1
CASSIQGPNTEAFF
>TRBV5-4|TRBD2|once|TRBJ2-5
CASSLVGGGLAEETQYF
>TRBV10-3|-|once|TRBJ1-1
CAISKEAWTEAFF
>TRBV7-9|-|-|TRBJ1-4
CASSKQGTNEKLFF
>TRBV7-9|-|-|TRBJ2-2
CASRTPTGELFF
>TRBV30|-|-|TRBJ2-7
CAWSVGLTYEQYF
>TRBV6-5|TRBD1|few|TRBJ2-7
CASRHGQGTSYEQYF
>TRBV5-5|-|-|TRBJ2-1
CASSLASSYNEQFF
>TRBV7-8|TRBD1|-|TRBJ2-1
CASTDLGAGGDEQFF
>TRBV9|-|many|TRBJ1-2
CASSTTVGGNYGYTF
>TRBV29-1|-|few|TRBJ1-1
CSVDKGFLNTEAFF
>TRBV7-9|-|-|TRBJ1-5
CASSSEVGQPQHF
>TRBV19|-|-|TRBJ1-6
CASSPVDRPGDSPLHF
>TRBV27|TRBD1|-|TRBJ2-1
CASSPTEPGQLMSKNNEQFF
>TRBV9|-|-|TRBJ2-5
CASSIEETQYF
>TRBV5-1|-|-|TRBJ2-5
CASSHMTGGETQYF
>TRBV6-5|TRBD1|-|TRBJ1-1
CASSYTTGSGEAFF
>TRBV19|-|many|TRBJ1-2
CASSTRTVVYGYTF
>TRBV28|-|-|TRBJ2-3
CASRPPGGASPPDTQYF
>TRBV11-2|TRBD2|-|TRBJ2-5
CASSAGGAQYF
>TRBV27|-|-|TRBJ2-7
CASSSGTRLGEQYF
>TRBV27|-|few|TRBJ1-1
CASSLSNMNTEAFF
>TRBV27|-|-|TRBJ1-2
CASSLSLTPGADGYTF
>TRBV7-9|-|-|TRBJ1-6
CASSLIGEEANSPLHF
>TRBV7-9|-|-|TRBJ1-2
CASSLVSDGYTF
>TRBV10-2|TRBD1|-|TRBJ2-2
CASSQTGEVNTGELFF
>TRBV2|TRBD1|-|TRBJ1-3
CASSGQGSGNTIYF
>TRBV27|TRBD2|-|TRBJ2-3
CASSLSTGGARNF
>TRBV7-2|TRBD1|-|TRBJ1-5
CASSTTRGSNQPQHF
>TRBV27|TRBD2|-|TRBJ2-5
CATRSGGTQETQYF
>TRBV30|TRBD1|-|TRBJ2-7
CAWSRTGTVSYEQYF
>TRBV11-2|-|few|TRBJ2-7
CASSLNRVRAYEQYF
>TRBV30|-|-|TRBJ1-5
CAWSTGRNQPQHF
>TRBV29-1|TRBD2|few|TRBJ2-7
CSVPRPGLARNEQYF
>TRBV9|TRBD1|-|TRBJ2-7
CASSAGQGWRSYEQYF
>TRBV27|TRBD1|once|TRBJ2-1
CASSGDRGNEQFF
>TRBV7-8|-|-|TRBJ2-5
CASSTRGPLETQYF
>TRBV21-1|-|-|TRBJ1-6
CASSKKPLRGFDNSPLHF